Below are 31 T cell receptor beta chains sequenced from a single sample in a study of T-cell reconstitution after alpha-beta-depleted transplantation in children. This sample's TCRbeta library carried unique molecular identifier barcodes. TCRdb fed the PCR reads into MiXCR, producing one record per CDR3 protein. The table lists 150,000 to 200,000 distinct CDR3 sequences, 11% of them singletons. This sample comprised PBMCs, obtained before TCRalphabeta/CD19-depleted stem cell transplant. These receptors all come from a boy between 2 and 10 years old with acute myeloid leukemia, due to receive a stem cell transplant.

The chain employs TRBV4-1 and TRBJ1-6; no reliable D call. Germline loops: CDR1 MGHRA, CDR2 YSYEKL. The CDR3 covers 15 residues. The V end lost 1 base, the J end lost 5 bases, and 9 bases lay between the germline ends. This CDR3 is CASSQVDRDNSPLHF. In nucleotides, the CDR3 is TGCGCCAGCAGCCAAGTGGACCGCGATAATTCACCCCTCCACTTT.

This clonotype has ten or more counts. This chain joins TRBV25-1 and TRBJ2-3; TRBD2 matches at 8 bases. Germline CDR1 is MGHDK and CDR2 is SYGVNS. The CDR3 runs 16 residues. With V trimmed by 2 bases and J by 1 base, 5 bases remained unmatched. This CDR3 reads CASSERSAGGTDTQYF. CDR3 DNA: TGTGCCAGCAGTGAACGATCAGCGGGGGGCACAGATACGCAGTATTTT.

Comments on this clonotype: A much larger clone differs by one base, so this may be a read error. The missing conserved phenylalanine or tryptophan at the end of this CDR3 makes a read error likely. The rearrangement links TRBV6-1 to TRBJ2-7, with D possibly being TRBD1 (5 bases). V lost 2 bases, J lost 0 bases, and 11 bases lay in between. This CDR3 spans 15 amino acids. Germline values: CDR1 MNHNS, CDR2 SASEGT. CDR3 nucleotide sequence: TGTGCCAGCAGTGAAACGACAGAAACCTCCTACGAGCAGTACATC. This codes for CASSETTETSYEQYI.

This clonotype occurred many times. The chain is built from TRBV5-1 and TRBJ2-1; either TRBD1 or TRBD2 may fit D (6 bases each). CDR1 SGHRS and CDR2 YFSETQ come from the germline V gene. V was trimmed by 4 bases and J by 1 base, leaving 12 bases between them. CDR3 length equals 15 residues. The CDR3, as DNA: TGCGCCAGCAGCCCGGGGGCGTCGTCCTACAATGAGCAGTTCTTC. Its translation is CASSPGASSYNEQFF.

This clonotype was seen many times. The V and J genes are TRBV5-6 and TRBJ1-1, with 7 bases lining up with TRBD1. J lost 1 base, V lost 1 base, and 4 bases had no gene match. Germline V CDR1 and CDR2: SGHDT, YYEEEE. This CDR3 contains 15 residues. DNA of the CDR3: TGTGCCAGCAGCTTGTGGGACAGACCGAACACTGAAGCTTTCTTT. As protein: CASSLWDRPNTEAFF.

The V call is TRBV3-1, the J call TRBJ2-2, with a weak D call TRBD1 (6 bases). V was pared by 4 bases and J by 6 bases, with 15 bases between. Germline CDR1 is LGHDT and CDR2 is YNNKEL (reference sequence). The CDR3 contains 15 residues. CDR3 DNA: TGTGCCAGCAGCCGGAGAGGGGCAGGGGCCGGGGAGCTGTTTTTT. It codes for CASSRRGAGAGELFF.

This clonotype was seen repeatedly, ten times or more. This chain joins TRBV20-1 and TRBJ2-3, with TRBD2 matching over 7 bases. CDR1 and CDR2 from the germline V gene are DFQATT and SNEGSKA (reference sequence). CDR3 length: 15 amino acids. Trimming at V came to 4 bases and at J to 0 bases, leaving 7 bases not matched to a gene. CDR3 coding DNA: TGCAGTGCTAACCTGGAGACTAGCAGCACAGATACGCAGTATTTT. Translation gives CSANLETSSTDTQYF.

This clonotype was counted many times. The chain employs TRBV6-6 and TRBJ2-7; TRBD1 matches at 7 bases. With 4 bases clipped from V and 7 bases from J, the junction kept 7 bases outside the gene matches. Germline CDR1 and CDR2: MNHNY and SVGAGI (reference sequence). The CDR3 spans 13 residues. The CDR3 region is CASSSTGEVEQYV. In DNA form, the CDR3 reads TGTGCCAGCAGTTCCACAGGGGAAGTAGAGCAGTACGTC.

This clonotype was seen repeatedly, ten times or more. The genes are TRBV6-5 and TRBJ2-7; D is perhaps TRBD1 or TRBD2 (5 bases each). Trimming stripped 6 bases from V and 0 bases from J, with 9 bases between. The germline V gene has CDR1 MNHEY and CDR2 SVGAGI. The CDR3 sequence is 13 residues long. The CDR3 sequence is CASSWDGSYEQYV. The CDR3, as DNA: TGTGCCAGCAGCTGGGACGGCTCCTACGAGCAGTACGTC.

This clonotype was observed many times. V gene TRBV20-1 combines with J gene TRBJ1-2; no clear D. From germline, CDR1 is DFQATT and CDR2 SNEGSKA (reference sequence). The ends were cut back, 6 bases at V and 5 bases at J, with 19 bases in the middle. The CDR3 loop spans 14 amino acids. The CDR3 nucleotides read TGCAGTGCGAAAGACGGGAGAAATTTTTATGGCTACACCTTC. Its translation: CSAKDGRNFYGYTF.

This clonotype was found many times. The rearrangement joins TRBV28 to TRBJ2-5; 7 positions agree with TRBD1. CDR1 is MDHEN, CDR2 SYDVKM, per germline. V shed 7 bases, J shed 4 bases, and the junction held 12 bases outside the gene matches. CDR3 length: 15 amino acids. The CDR3 sequence: CASTPGGRLRETQYF. CDR3 sequence (DNA): TGTGCCAGCACCCCAGGGGGAAGGCTGCGAGAGACCCAGTACTTC.

This clonotype has ten or more counts. The chain is built from TRBV7-9 and TRBJ2-5; D is perhaps TRBD2 (5 bases). V dropped 4 bases and J dropped 5 bases, with 17 bases sitting between them. The length of the CDR3 is 15 residues. From germline, CDR1 is SEHNR and CDR2 FQNEAQ (reference sequence). The CDR3 is CASSSGVGDRETQYF. CDR3 nucleotides: TGTGCCAGCAGCTCGGGTGTCGGGGATCGGGAGACCCAGTACTTC.

This clonotype has at least ten counts. V is TRBV24-1 and J is TRBJ2-2, with 8 bases that match TRBD1. V was pared by 0 bases and J by 7 bases, with 6 bases of the junction left unmatched. Germline values: CDR1 KGHDR, CDR2 SFDVKD. CDR3 length equals 16 residues. CDR3 residues: CATSDLPTGGSGELFF. The DNA of the CDR3 is TGTGCCACCAGTGATTTGCCCACAGGGGGGAGCGGGGAGCTGTTTTTT.

The chain has TRBV7-9 and TRBJ2-7; the D is unclear. The CDR3 sequence is 12 residues long. The ends were cut back, 4 bases at V and 4 bases at J, with 8 bases in the middle. CDR1 is SEHNR and CDR2 is FQNEAQ in the germline V gene (reference sequence). The CDR3 DNA reads as TGTGCCAGCAGCTCGGACCCGTACGAGCAGTACTTC. Translation gives CASSSDPYEQYF. The variable domain in full, completed from reference TRBV7-9 and TRBJ2-7, reads DTGVSQNPRHKITKRGQNVTFRCDPISEHNRLYWYRQTLGQGPEFLTYFQNEAQLEKSRLLSDRFSAERPKGSFSTLEIQRTEQGDSAMYLCASSSDPYEQYFGPGTRLTVT.

Many counts were recorded for this clonotype. The chain couples TRBV20-1 to TRBJ1-2; D is ambiguous. The CDR3 extends over 11 amino acids. The germline V gene has CDR1 DFQATT and CDR2 SNEGSKA (reference sequence). The germline V and J ends were trimmed by 1 base and 6 bases, with 6 bases remaining between them. The CDR3 DNA follows: TGCAGTGCTAGAGGGCCAGATGGCTACACCTTC. Translated, it gives CSARGPDGYTF.

This clonotype was observed at least ten times. J is TRBJ1-1 and V is TRBV5-1, with D hard to call. The V and J ends lost 0 bases and 5 bases respectively, with 8 bases between them. CDR3 length: 13 amino acids. CDR1 and CDR2 (germline): SGHRS, YFSETQ. The DNA of the CDR3 is TGCGCCAGCAGCTTGGATTGGTGGACTGAAGCTTTCTTT. Amino acid sequence: CASSLDWWTEAFF.

This clonotype has ten or more counts. The chain is built from TRBV12-3 or TRBV12-4 and TRBJ1-6; possibly TRBD1 for D (5 bases). Trimming removed 2 bases at V and 3 bases at J, with 14 bases between. The CDR3 is 17 amino acids. The CDR3 here is CASSLIRGADYNSPLHF. CDR3 DNA sequence: TGTGCCAGCAGTTTAATCCGGGGCGCCGACTATAATTCACCCCTCCACTTT.

This clonotype was counted ten times or more. The genes are TRBV6-2 or TRBV6-3 and TRBJ2-5; TRBD2 matches 13 bases. CDR1 and CDR2 from the germline V gene are MNHEY and SVGEGT. The CDR3 has 18 amino acids. With 5 bases clipped from V and 0 bases from J, the junction kept 9 bases outside the gene matches. CDR3 bases: TGTGCCAGCAGTCCCAGACTAGCGGGGGGTACTAACCAAGAGACCCAGTACTTC. Its translation is CASSPRLAGGTNQETQYF.

Ten or more counts support this clonotype. The V gene is TRBV28, the J gene TRBJ2-1, with 7 bases matching TRBD1. The V segment lost 6 bases and the J segment 5 bases; nucleotides outside the gene matches: 16. The CDR3 is 17 amino acids. CDR1 is MDHEN and CDR2 is SYDVKM in the germline V gene. The CDR3 reads CASSLLPGTAPDNEQFF. CDR3 bases: TGTGCCAGCAGCCTCCTCCCGGGGACAGCCCCCGACAATGAGCAGTTCTTC.

The sample holds many counts of this clonotype. The chain couples TRBV18 to TRBJ2-2; D is uncertain. CDR1 is KGHSH, CDR2 LQKENI, per germline. This CDR3 is built from 15 residues. V gave up 5 bases and J gave up 0 bases, with 10 bases separating them. In DNA, the CDR3 is TGTGCCAGCTCATCTCGAGGACCGAACACCGGGGAGCTGTTTTTT. Translating gives CASSSRGPNTGELFF.

This clonotype was counted ten times or more. This chain joins TRBV5-6 and TRBJ2-3; TRBD2 matches 8 bases. Per the germline V gene, CDR1 is SGHDT and CDR2 is YYEEEE. There are 15 residues in the CDR3. V lost 0 bases to trimming and J lost 2 bases; unmatched junction nucleotides: 2. The CDR3 nucleotides read TGTGCCAGCAGCTTGGATAGCGGGATCACAGATACGCAGTATTTT. Amino acids: CASSLDSGITDTQYF.

This clonotype was seen ten or more times. This chain joins TRBV27 and TRBJ2-1; 10 bases fit TRBD2. The CDR3 is made up of 14 amino acids. V lost 7 bases and J lost 8; bases outside the gene matches: 8. From germline, CDR1 is MNHEY and CDR2 SMNVEV (reference sequence). The CDR3 DNA sequence: TGTGCCAGCATTAGCGGGAGGTTGGGCGATGAGCAGTTCTTC. It yields the protein CASISGRLGDEQFF.

This clonotype came up many times. This chain's CDR3 is CATSDRGDTQYF. DNA of the CDR3: TGTGCCACCAGTGACAGGGGAGATACGCAGTATTTT. This chain joins TRBV24-1 and TRBJ2-3, with a possible D match to TRBD1 (6 bases). CDR1 is KGHDR and CDR2 is SFDVKD in the germline V gene. The length of the CDR3 is 12 residues. Trimming removed 4 bases at V and 5 bases at J, with 6 bases between.

This clonotype was observed a handful of times. The chain has TRBV11-2 and TRBJ2-7; the match to TRBD2 covers 7 bases. The CDR3 length is 12 residues. Trimming at V came to 8 bases and at J to 2 bases, leaving 3 bases not matched to a gene. Germline V CDR1 and CDR2: SGHAT, FQNNGV. The CDR3 nucleotides are TGTGCCAGCGAGGGAGGGACCTACGAGCAGTACTTC. As protein: CASEGGTYEQYF.

Many counts were recorded for this clonotype. The chain carries TRBV6-6 and TRBJ2-3, with D perhaps assigned TRBD1 or TRBD2 (6 bases each). Germline CDR1 and CDR2: MNHNY and SVGAGI (reference sequence). Trimming took off 2 bases at V and 4 bases at J, with 25 bases between the two ends. This CDR3 has 19 amino acids. CDR3 nucleotides: TGTGCCAGCAGTTACACCGGACCGGGGGCGCAGGGTAGTTCAGATACGCAGTATTTT. The encoded protein is CASSYTGPGAQGSSDTQYF.

This clonotype was detected ten times or more. The chain uses TRBV7-6 and TRBJ2-3; 11 bases match TRBD2. From germline, CDR1 is SGHVS and CDR2 FNYEAQ. J lost 2 bases, V lost 1 base, and 11 bases had no gene match. This CDR3 spans 19 amino acids. Here the CDR3 reads CASSLDPKLAGALTDTQYF. The CDR3 DNA follows: TGTGCCAGCAGCTTAGACCCGAAACTAGCGGGGGCCCTCACAGATACGCAGTATTTT.

At least ten counts were recorded for this clonotype. The gene calls are TRBV5-1 and TRBJ1-6; TRBD1 matches at 7 bases. Trimming cost V 4 bases and J 8 bases; bases outside gene matches: 9. The germline V gene encodes CDR1 SGHRS and CDR2 YFSETQ. The CDR3 is made up of 15 amino acids. The CDR3 DNA is TGCGCCAGCAGCACCACAGGGGATACCGATTCACCCCTCCACTTT. Translation gives CASSTTGDTDSPLHF.

Ten or more counts support this clonotype. J is TRBJ2-3 and V is TRBV27; 12 bases agree with TRBD2. Germline values: CDR1 MNHEY, CDR2 SMNVEV (reference sequence). J gave up 5 bases and V 5 bases, and 8 bases lay outside the gene matches. The CDR3 contains 16 residues. CDR3 DNA sequence: TGTGCCAGCAGTCCAGGACTAGCGGGATCGTTAGATACGCAGTATTTT. This encodes CASSPGLAGSLDTQYF.

The gene calls are TRBV27 and TRBJ2-7; 10 bases map to TRBD2. Germline V gives CDR1 MNHEY, CDR2 SMNVEV (reference sequence). V was pared by 5 bases and J by 2 bases, with 9 bases of the junction left unmatched. The CDR3 has 16 amino acids. CDR3 residues: CASSLLGLAATYEQYF. DNA of the CDR3: TGTGCCAGCAGTCTCCTAGGACTAGCGGCCACCTACGAGCAGTACTTC.

There are many counts of this clonotype. The chain combines TRBV29-1 with TRBJ1-2; no clear D gene. V gave up 0 bases and J gave up 0 bases, with 5 bases separating them. Germline values: CDR1 SQVTM, CDR2 ANQGSEA. This CDR3 contains 13 residues. CDR3 sequence: CSVEDESNYGYTF. DNA of the CDR3: TGCAGCGTTGAAGATGAGTCTAACTATGGCTACACCTTC.

The sample holds many counts of this clonotype. The chain combines TRBV28 with TRBJ2-3; weak D call: TRBD2 (6 bases). CDR1 and CDR2 (germline): MDHEN, SYDVKM. Trimming pared 6 bases from V and 4 bases from J, leaving 17 bases between. The CDR3 runs 15 residues. The CDR3 loop reads CASRAPAGRSDTQYF. In DNA form, the CDR3 reads TGTGCCAGCAGAGCCCCCGCGGGACGATCAGATACGCAGTATTTT.